Listed below are T cell receptor beta chains from one sample, sequenced in a study of shared clonotypes between healthy human individuals. TCRdb keeps only in-frame clones here, not all; method: immunoSEQ multiplex PCR. This table holds more than 2,000,000 clones, 85% to 95% found once. The sequencing sample was made of naive CD4+ T cells from PBMCs. These receptors originate from a young man in good health. Some clones in this sample may be carry-over from other donors' samples. CDR3s include the opening cysteine and the closing phenylalanine or tryptophan. D genes are given only for firm matches. Some rows have no size entry. The others give once, few or many, or a class for an expanded clone.

j_call clone_size d_call v_call cdr3_aa cdr3_nt
TRBJ1-2 - - TRBV30 CAWSGGLGAENGYTF TGTGCCTGGAGTGGGGGCTTGGGGGCAGAGAATGGCTACACCTTC
TRBJ2-3 - - TRBV5-1 CASSSTGASGSTDTQYF TGCGCCAGCAGCTCGACAGGGGCTAGCGGGAGCACAGATACGCAGTATTTT
TRBJ2-1 - - TRBV27 CASSFSTQPWGHEQFF TGTGCCAGCAGTTTCTCGACCCAACCCTGGGGACATGAGCAGTTCTTC
TRBJ1-2 - - TRBV5-1 CASSLAGYGYTF TGCGCCAGCAGCTTGGCGGGCTATGGCTACACCTTC
TRBJ2-2 - - TRBV7-9 CASSPRRRPEGTGELFF TGTGCCAGCAGCCCACGTAGGCGGCCCGAGGGCACCGGGGAGCTGTTTTTT
TRBJ2-7 - - TRBV29-1 CSGGVDFYEQYF TGCAGCGGTGGGGTGGACTTCTACGAGCAGTACTTC
TRBJ2-1 - TRBD2 TRBV11-2 CASSLALGLAGGPGEQFF TGTGCCAGCAGCTTAGCCCTCGGACTAGCGGGAGGGCCAGGTGAGCAGTTCTTC
TRBJ2-5 - - TRBV28 CASSPTGTPRPQYF TGTGCCAGCAGCCCGACCGGGACTCCCCGTCCCCAGTACTTC
TRBJ1-2 once - TRBV15 CATSRDGGPYGYTF TGTGCCACCAGCAGAGATGGGGGTCCCTATGGCTACACCTTC
TRBJ2-7 - - TRBV4-1 CASSPLSGQQYEQYF TGCGCCAGCAGCCCCCTAAGCGGGCAGCAGTACGAGCAGTACTTC
TRBJ2-1 - - TRBV11-2 CASSRDMGDEQFF TGTGCCAGCAGCCGAGACATGGGGGATGAGCAGTTCTTC
TRBJ2-7 once TRBD1 TRBV4-1 CASSPHTGQPNSYEQYF TGCGCCAGCAGCCCGCACACGGGACAGCCGAACTCCTACGAGCAGTACTTC
TRBJ2-2 - TRBD1 TRBV11-2 CASSSIGGPGGELFF TGTGCCAGCAGCTCCATAGGGGGCCCGGGCGGGGAGCTGTTTTTT
TRBJ1-3 - - TRBV6-6 CASDTGTSGNTIYF TGTGCCAGTGATACAGGAACCTCTGGAAACACCATATATTTT
TRBJ1-1 once - TRBV6-5 CASRPLRGNTEAFF TGTGCCAGCAGGCCTCTTAGGGGCAACACTGAAGCTTTCTTT
TRBJ2-1 - - TRBV9 CASSVSDWRNEQFF TGTGCCAGCAGCGTTAGCGACTGGAGGAATGAGCAGTTCTTC
TRBJ1-1 - TRBD1 TRBV28 CASSLDRDEAFF TGTGCCAGCAGTCTCGACAGGGATGAAGCTTTCTTT
TRBJ2-7 - - TRBV7-3 CASSFRPAWSYEQYF TGTGCCAGCAGCTTCCGTCCCGCATGGAGCTACGAGCAGTACTTC
TRBJ2-1 - TRBD2 TRBV7-2 CASSFRSGGNEQFF TGTGCCAGCAGCTTTAGGTCGGGGGGCAATGAGCAGTTCTTC
TRBJ2-5 - TRBD2 TRBV5-1 CASSLWASGSMQETQYF TGCGCCAGCAGCTTGTGGGCTAGCGGATCAATGCAAGAGACCCAGTACTTC
TRBJ2-7 - TRBD2 TRBV6-1 CASSEHRLAGGLLF TGTGCCAGCAGTGAACATCGGCTAGCGGGCGGCCTTCTCTTC
TRBJ2-7 - - TRBV19 CASSMQGSEQYF TGTGCCAGTAGTATGCAAGGGAGCGAGCAGTACTTC
TRBJ2-7 - - TRBV28 CASTPRGEGYEQYF TGTGCCAGCACCCCGAGGGGGGAGGGCTACGAGCAGTACTTC
TRBJ2-7 - TRBD1 TRBV6-1 CASMRTGGRYEQYF TGTGCCAGCATGAGAACAGGGGGTCGCTACGAGCAGTACTTC
TRBJ2-5 - - TRBV28 CASGTIPQETQYF TGTGCCAGCGGAACTATACCTCAAGAGACCCAGTACTTC
TRBJ1-2 - - TRBV5-1 CASSPGDRPYGYTF TGCGCCAGCAGCCCAGGGGACCGACCTTATGGCTACACCTTC
TRBJ2-5 - - TRBV14 CASSRYRDQETQYF TGTGCCAGCAGCCGCTACCGGGACCAAGAGACCCAGTACTTC
TRBJ2-3 - TRBD1 TRBV5-1 CASSPTGQSDTQYF TGCGCCAGCAGCCCGACAGGGCAAAGCGATACGCAGTATTTT
TRBJ1-2 - TRBD1 TRBV28 CASSLGSGQGTGYTF TGTGCCAGCAGTTTAGGTTCGGGACAGGGGACCGGCTACACCTTC
TRBJ1-1 - - TRBV10-3 CATKPNPGRENTEAFF TGTGCCACCAAGCCAAACCCAGGGCGCGAGAACACTGAAGCTTTCTTT
TRBJ1-4 - - TRBV29-1 CSVVEVGLGEKLFF TGCAGCGTTGTCGAGGTGGGATTGGGTGAAAAACTGTTTTTT
TRBJ2-7 - - TRBV10-3 CATAWGVLTYEQYF TGTGCCACAGCGTGGGGGGTCCTGACCTACGAGCAGTACTTC
TRBJ2-1 - - TRBV7-9 CASSLSFSYNEQFF TGTGCCAGCAGCTTAAGCTTCTCCTACAATGAGCAGTTCTTC
TRBJ2-1 - TRBD2 TRBV7-9 CASSLAGSGGHSSYNEQFF TGTGCCAGCAGCTTAGCAGGGTCGGGGGGTCACAGTTCCTACAATGAGCAGTTCTTC
TRBJ1-5 - - TRBV19 CASSDGNQPQHF TGTGCCAGTAGTGATGGCAATCAGCCCCAGCATTTT
TRBJ1-4 - TRBD1 TRBV7-9 CASSLRTGSEKLFF TGTGCCAGCAGCTTAAGGACAGGGAGTGAAAAACTGTTTTTT
TRBJ1-1 - - TRBV29-1 CSAGRRGTEAFF TGCAGCGCTGGGAGAAGGGGCACTGAAGCTTTCTTT
TRBJ2-1 - TRBD1 TRBV19 CASSARDRGMNEQFF TGTGCCAGTAGTGCCCGGGACAGGGGGATGAATGAGCAGTTCTTC
TRBJ1-5 - TRBD1 TRBV2 CASNHGQGLQPQHF TGTGCCAGCAATCACGGACAGGGGCTACAGCCCCAGCATTTT
TRBJ1-3 - - TRBV7-2 CASSRTSAGNTIYF TGTGCCAGCAGCAGGACGTCGGCTGGAAACACCATATATTTT
TRBJ2-7 - TRBD2 TRBV5-1 CASSPKTSGFHEQYF TGCGCCAGCAGCCCAAAGACTAGCGGGTTCCACGAGCAGTACTTC
TRBJ2-7 - - TRBV5-1 CASSPPTGPYEQYF TGCGCCAGCAGCCCTCCGACAGGTCCCTACGAGCAGTACTTC